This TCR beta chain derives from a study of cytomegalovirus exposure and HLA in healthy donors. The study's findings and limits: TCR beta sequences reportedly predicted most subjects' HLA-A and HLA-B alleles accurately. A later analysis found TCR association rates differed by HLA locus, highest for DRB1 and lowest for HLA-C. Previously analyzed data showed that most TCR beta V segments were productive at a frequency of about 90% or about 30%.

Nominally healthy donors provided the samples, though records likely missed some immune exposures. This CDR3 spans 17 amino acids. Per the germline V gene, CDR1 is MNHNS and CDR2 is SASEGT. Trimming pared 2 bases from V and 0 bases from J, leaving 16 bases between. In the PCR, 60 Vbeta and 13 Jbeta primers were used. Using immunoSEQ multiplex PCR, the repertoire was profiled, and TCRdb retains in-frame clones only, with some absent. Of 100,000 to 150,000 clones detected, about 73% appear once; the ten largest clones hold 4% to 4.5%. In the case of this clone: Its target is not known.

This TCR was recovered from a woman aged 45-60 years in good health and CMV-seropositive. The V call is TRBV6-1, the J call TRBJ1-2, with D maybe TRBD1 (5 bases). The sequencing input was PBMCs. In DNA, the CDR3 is TGTGCCAGCAGTGAATACCGGGGGTCCAAAGCTAACTATGGCTACACCTTC. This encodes CASSEYRGSKANYGYTF.